This T cell receptor (beta chain) was identified in a study of shared clonotypes between healthy human individuals (dated by TCRdb to the early 2020s). Study-level background: A couple of women and a few men aged 18 to 49 years were included in the cohort. For each donor, CD4 naive and CD4 memory were each run on three plates, CD8 naive on two plates, and CD8 memory on one plate. To estimate repertoire size and how much clonotypes are shared between individuals, the study performed deep sequencing of blood TCR repertoires from about five healthy adults. Different laboratories and diverse techniques were used to prepare libraries and sequence TCR repertoires, to increase sequencing depth and limit assay-specific biases. Leukapheresis yielded between about 0.8 and 9.5 billion PBMCs per donor. What the research found in general, with its limitations: Pairwise subsampling indicated that sequencing depth was expected to affect the degree of clonotype sharing among donors. Sampling was limited to blood, and TCR repertoires in tissue likely differ from TCR repertoires in blood. Because the study included only a small number of donors, the genetic and exposure-history diversity represented was limited. Sharing across several donors was observed for 5% to 6.5% of naive CD4, 3% to 4% of naive CD8, 2% to 2.5% of memory CD4, and about 0.4% of memory CD8 clonotypes. Naive subsets generally had larger estimated clonotype richness than memory subsets. Compared with non-shared clonotypes, clonotypes shared by all four sorted-subset donors had higher generation probabilities. Even with the large sequencing depth, rarefaction of the sorted-subset datasets indicated that sequencing was incomplete.

TCR CDR3 regions were amplified from genomic DNA by multiplex PCR using the deep immunoSEQ assay. Extracted genomic DNA from each cell subset was spread evenly across all wells of several immunoSEQ 96-well plates, with each plate serving as a replicate. For sorted subsets, about 200 ng genomic DNA, equal to about 30,000 T cell genomes, was loaded into each replicate PCR. The purified libraries were quantified using a Qubit 3.0 fluorometer, sized with a Bioanalyzer 2100, and then quantified again using the KAPA Library Quantification kit. Each immunoSEQ 96-well plate was sequenced on its own single-read 150-cycle Illumina NextSeq 550 flow cell. The paper's processing steps were these. Because only junctional sequences without quality scores were contained in the immunoSEQ output, filtering matching that applied to full-length reads could not be performed. Sequences were annotated with PyIR, a Python wrapper for IgBLAST v1.9, using IMGT germline references to assign V/J genes and CDR3. Reads were filtered out if the reads had weak V/J assignments (E-value above 1e-6), no CDR3, stop codons, out-of-frame junctions, or ambiguous translated residues. A V3J clonotype was defined by an identical inferred V gene, J gene, and CDR3 amino acid sequence. Percentage overlap between repertoires was calculated by dividing the number of shared unique clonotypes by the size of the smaller repertoire. Three approaches were used to assess repertoire richness: RTK rarefaction, the Chao1 estimator, and Recon v2.1 estimates of unobserved clonotypes. For all TCRbeta clonotypes obtained by the gDNA method from a handful of donors, generation probabilities were computed with OLGA. The table was pulled from immuneACCESS by TCRdb, which kept in-frame rearrangements only. Such tables lose some clones; where checked, under half of the loss comes from unresolved V genes, and the rest has no known cause. V and J calls and clone size are copied from that table; D and trimming were computed from the DNA. This sample comprises more than 2 million clones, about 95% of them detected only once. The top ten clonotypes cover 0.1% to 0.15% of the sample.

The CDR3, from cysteine to phenylalanine, totals 18 residues. The read is trimmed to its CDR3 DNA, 54 bases read in frame from base 1. CDR1 and CDR2 are read off the germline V gene as MNHNS and SASEGT. V lost 3 bases and J lost 0 bases, and the count of bases not matched to a germline gene is 11. Points on this clone: Its antigen is currently not known. Nothing much larger sits one base from this clone, and base qualities are not available.

The donors were healthy, HIV-negative adults who had no recently reported acute infections or vaccinations. Every donor was a Caucasian adult living in Nashville, Tennessee, USA. CD4+ T cells were enriched by magnetic negative selection; naive cells were then positively selected on CD45RA, and the negative fraction formed the memory subset. After blood collection by leukapheresis, PBMCs were isolated using Ficoll-Histopaque density gradient centrifugation and then cryopreserved in the vapor phase of liquid nitrogen. Analytical flow cytometry was used to check the purity and quantity of every magnetically sorted T cell population. Genomic DNA was isolated from each sorted fraction and quantified by UV absorbance on a Nanodrop 2000c.

This chain is built from TRBV6-1 and TRBJ1-5; TRBD1 lines up with 7 middle nucleotides. The specimen was naive CD4+ T cells sorted from blood. Per the publication, the cell subset or site label means: CD45RA+ positively selected. The TCR comes from a man aged 18-30 years in good health. This receptor has the CDR3 CASSEPGQRVYSNQPQHF. The DNA sequence reads TGTGCCAGCAGTGAGCCGGGACAGCGAGTTTATAGCAATCAGCCCCAGCATTTT.